This TCR beta chain was retrieved from a study of T cell responses to AZD1222 COVID-19 vaccine. Study outcomes and limitations: Sampling captured repertoires only after the peak T cell response. Donors in the cohort were predominantly white British and more often female, and clonal diversity was possibly underestimated. An increase in Spike-specific TCR breadth and depth was observed after two AZD1222 doses.

With 3 bases clipped from V and 6 bases from J, the junction kept 12 bases outside the gene matches. The germline CDR1 and CDR2 sequences are LGHDT and YNNKEL (reference sequence). The CDR3 has 17 residues. On this clone: Its target is unknown.

The assay was immunoSEQ multiplex PCR, and TCRdb's table has in-frame clones only and misses some. This sample has tens of thousands of clones; 75% to 90% occur once, and the top ten carry less than 2.5%. The clonotype originates from an adult in good health. Here the sequenced sample was peripheral blood, taken on day 0 of AZD1222 vaccination. The genes are TRBV3-1 (or the pseudogene TRBV3-2) and TRBJ1-1; TRBD1 aligns across 11 bases. The CDR3 loop is CASSHPSGTGGLAEAFF. CDR3 bases: TGTGCCAGCAGCCACCCCTCCGGGACAGGGGGTTTGGCTGAAGCTTTCTTT.